The rows below give T cell receptor beta chains drawn from one sample of a study of blood T cells in healthy people across ages. TCRdb re-called the 5' RACE reads with MiXCR, one entry per CDR3 protein. Of some 800,000 distinct CDR3 sequences listed, around 42% were seen once; the top ten hold about 19%. The sample consisted of blood. The receptor source for this set is a man aged 60 to 69 in good health. The CDR3 runs from the conserved cysteine through the conserved F or W. A D gene is named only where the DNA matches it firmly. Not all rows give a size; the values are once, few, many and, for expanded clones, a class.

V	J	D	size	CDR3	DNA
TRBV12-3/TRBV12-4	TRBJ2-1	TRBD1	NA	CASSLDRTHNEQFF	TGTGCCAGCAGTCTGGACAGGACACACAATGAGCAGTTCTTC
TRBV6-2/TRBV6-3	TRBJ2-7	TRBD1	NA	CASRSSRQGISYEQYF	TGTGCCAGCAGATCCTCTCGACAGGGAATCTCCTACGAGCAGTACTTC
TRBV7-2	TRBJ2-1	NA	NA	CASGSDAEVSSSYNEQFF	TGTGCCAGCGGATCCGACGCCGAGGTCTCGAGCTCCTACAATGAGCAGTTCTTC
TRBV7-2	TRBJ1-5	NA	few	CASSSQGRSNQPQHF	TGTGCCAGCAGCTCCCAGGGTCGGAGCAATCAGCCCCAGCATTTT
TRBV20-1	TRBJ2-7	TRBD1	NA	CSAQSPDRSYYEQYF	TGCAGTGCCCAGAGCCCGGACAGGAGCTACTACGAGCAGTACTTC
TRBV3-1	TRBJ2-7	TRBD2	many	CASSPRPLAGGKKTEQYF	TGTGCCAGCAGCCCCAGGCCCTTAGCGGGGGGGAAGAAAACCGAGCAGTACTTC
TRBV7-9	TRBJ2-7	TRBD1	NA	CASSSPGQGRYEQYF	TGTGCCAGCAGCTCACCGGGACAGGGGCGATACGAGCAGTACTTC
TRBV9	TRBJ2-1	TRBD1	NA	CASSVSTGISSYNEQFF	TGTGCCAGCAGCGTATCGACAGGGATAAGCTCCTACAATGAGCAGTTCTTC
TRBV5-4	TRBJ1-2	NA	NA	CTSSLYSEGHTF	TGTACCAGCAGCTTGTATAGCGAGGGTCACACCTTC
TRBV28	TRBJ1-2	NA	few	CASSLMDSNYGYTF	TGTGCCAGCAGTTTGATGGACAGTAACTATGGCTACACCTTC
TRBV10-3	TRBJ1-1	NA	NA	CAISESAGMNTEAFF	TGTGCCATCAGTGAGTCTGCGGGAATGAACACTGAAGCTTTCTTT
TRBV7-2	TRBJ1-1	NA	NA	CASSLSRCEAFF	TGTGCCAGCAGCTTGTCCAGATGCGAAGCTTTCTTT
TRBV25-1	TRBJ1-1	NA	NA	CASSGNSGNTEAFF	TGTGCCAGCAGTGGAAATAGTGGGAACACTGAAGCTTTCTTT
TRBV4-3	TRBJ2-5	TRBD2	NA	CASSQASRGKGQETQYF	TGCGCCAGCAGCCAGGCTTCGCGGGGGAAAGGTCAAGAGACCCAGTACTTC
TRBV6-5	TRBJ2-1	TRBD2	NA	CASSYSLGTSGKRGLNNEQFF	TGTGCCAGCAGTTACTCGTTGGGGACTAGCGGGAAGAGAGGGCTTAACAATGAGCAGTTCTTC
TRBV29-1	TRBJ2-3	NA	many	CSVERRVPGTDTQYF	TGCAGCGTTGAACGGCGGGTTCCAGGCACAGATACGCAGTATTTT
TRBV6-2/TRBV6-3	TRBJ1-2	NA	NA	CASSRLTTGNYGYTF	TGTGCCAGCAGTCGTTTGACAACTGGGAACTATGGCTACACCTTC
TRBV29-1	TRBJ2-7	TRBD2	many	CSVDGLAGDYEQYF	TGCAGCGTTGATGGACTAGCGGGGGACTACGAGCAGTACTTC
TRBV6-1	TRBJ1-2	TRBD1	NA	CASSDRPGGNYGYTF	TGTGCCAGCAGTGACAGGCCAGGGGGCAACTATGGCTACACCTTC
TRBV4-1	TRBJ2-3	NA	few	CASSLRLGSPSVDTQYF	TGCGCCAGCAGCCTACGACTAGGGAGCCCTAGTGTGGATACGCAGTATTTT
TRBV29-1	TRBJ2-3	NA	many	CSGSIDTQYF	TGCAGCGGTAGCATAGATACGCAGTATTTT
TRBV6-2/TRBV6-3	TRBJ1-1	NA	NA	CASSPRQMNTEAFF	TGTGCCAGCAGCCCCAGACAGATGAACACTGAAGCTTTCTTT
TRBV12-3/TRBV12-4	TRBJ2-3	TRBD2	NA	CASSPWTSSPTDTQYF	TGTGCCAGCAGTCCTTGGACTAGCTCACCCACAGATACGCAGTATTTT
TRBV2	TRBJ1-2	NA	NA	CASSAAGSYGYTF	TGTGCCAGCAGTGCGGCCGGGAGCTATGGCTACACCTTC
TRBV25-1	TRBJ2-7	TRBD1	NA	CASREVGGDEQYF	TGTGCCAGCAGGGAGGTAGGGGGCGACGAGCAGTACTTC
TRBV27	TRBJ2-7	NA	NA	CASSQRLTLFYEQYF	TGTGCCAGCAGTCAGAGGTTAACCCTGTTCTACGAGCAGTACTTC
TRBV12-3/TRBV12-4	TRBJ2-4	NA	NA	CASSPGPGLAKNIQYF	TGTGCCAGCAGCCCCGGACCCGGGCTAGCCAAAAACATTCAGTACTTC
TRBV7-6	TRBJ2-7	NA	few	CASSHQTVEQYF	TGTGCCAGCAGCCACCAGACAGTCGAGCAGTACTTC
TRBV5-4	TRBJ2-2	TRBD1	NA	CASTQTWTGDGGELFF	TGTGCCAGCACCCAGACATGGACAGGGGACGGCGGGGAGCTGTTTTTT
TRBV6-2/TRBV6-3	TRBJ1-5	NA	NA	CASSYNRVRQPQHF	TGTGCCAGCAGTTACAATAGGGTTCGACAGCCCCAGCATTTT
TRBV20-1	TRBJ1-1	NA	few	CSASRGVGATEAFF	TGCAGTGCTAGTCGGGGGGTGGGGGCCACTGAAGCTTTCTTT
TRBV6-5	TRBJ1-1	NA	few	CASSYAAGTEAFF	TGTGCCAGCAGTTACGCGGCGGGGACTGAAGCTTTCTTT
TRBV7-3	TRBJ2-1	TRBD1	NA	CASSHRGNEQFF	TGTGCCAGCAGCCACAGGGGCAATGAGCAGTTCTTC
TRBV7-2	TRBJ2-1	NA	few	CASSREPGRYNEQFF	TGTGCCAGCAGCCGGGAGCCGGGACGCTACAATGAGCAGTTCTTC
TRBV30	TRBJ1-6	TRBD1	NA	CAWEGQGVSPLHF	TGTGCCTGGGAAGGACAGGGTGTCTCACCCCTCCACTTT
TRBV7-2	TRBJ1-2	NA	NA	CASSPRRDKANYGYTF	TGTGCCAGCAGCCCGAGAAGGGACAAAGCTAACTATGGCTACACCTTC
TRBV24-1	TRBJ2-1	TRBD2	few	CATSDLTSGSREQFF	TGTGCCACCAGTGATTTGACTAGCGGGAGTCGTGAGCAGTTCTTC
TRBV5-5	TRBJ2-7	TRBD1	NA	CASSSPDRDKQYF	TGTGCCAGCAGCTCGCCCGACAGGGATAAGCAGTACTTC
TRBV20-1	TRBJ1-2	TRBD1	few	CSARAHGTGGKGYTF	TGCAGTGCTAGAGCTCATGGGACAGGGGGCAAAGGCTACACCTTC
TRBV11-2	TRBJ2-1	NA	NA	CASSLGFVNEQFF	TGTGCCAGCAGCTTGGGGTTTGTAAATGAGCAGTTCTTC
TRBV13	TRBJ1-1	NA	NA	CASSPPGRSDTEAFF	TGTGCCAGCAGCCCTCCGGGGAGGTCGGACACTGAAGCTTTCTTT
TRBV5-1	TRBJ2-1	NA	NA	CASTIGGESSYNEQFF	TGCGCCAGCACCATAGGGGGTGAGAGCTCCTACAATGAGCAGTTCTTC
TRBV20-1	TRBJ1-6	TRBD1	NA	CSARDYLLTGVSPLHF	TGCAGTGCTAGAGATTACCTCTTAACAGGGGTTTCACCCCTCCACTTT
TRBV6-6	TRBJ1-2	TRBD1	few	CASSYGGTGGDGYTF	TGTGCCAGCAGTTACGGTGGGACAGGGGGCGATGGCTACACCTTC
TRBV12-3/TRBV12-4	TRBJ1-2	NA	few	CASSLGGVDGYTF	TGTGCCAGCAGTCTAGGGGGAGTCGATGGCTACACCTTC
TRBV12-3/TRBV12-4	TRBJ1-2	NA	NA	CATLTEQGYTF	TGTGCCACCTTGACGGAGCAGGGCTACACCTTC
TRBV5-1	TRBJ2-1	NA	NA	CASSSAGYNEQFF	TGCGCCAGCAGCTCGGCGGGCTACAATGAGCAGTTCTTC
TRBV11-2	TRBJ2-5	NA	few	CASTFSREETQYF	TGTGCCAGCACCTTTAGCAGGGAAGAGACCCAGTACTTC